This T cell receptor (beta chain) is from a study of blood T cell repertoires in COVID-19. In the study overall: From T cells, B-cell-depleted T cells, or PBMCs came the material, which was cDNA or gDNA.

Profiled with immunoSEQ multiplex PCR; TCRdb holds only in-frame clones, not every one. The sample holds 150,000 to 190,000 clones, roughly 80% seen once. After removal of 3 bases from V and 1 base from J, the junction contained 5 bases not matched to a gene. The length of the CDR3 is 15 residues. Germline V gives CDR1 SGHKS, CDR2 YYEKEE (reference sequence). The TCR comes from a man between 45 and 60 years old who had recovered from COVID-19. The gene calls are TRBV5-5 and TRBJ2-7; 9 nucleotides match TRBD1. Sequencing was performed on PBMCs or T cells enriched from blood (not recorded which). The CDR3 here is CASSWRQGDSYEQYF. CDR3 nucleotides: TGTGCCAGCAGCTGGCGACAGGGGGATTCCTACGAGCAGTACTTC.